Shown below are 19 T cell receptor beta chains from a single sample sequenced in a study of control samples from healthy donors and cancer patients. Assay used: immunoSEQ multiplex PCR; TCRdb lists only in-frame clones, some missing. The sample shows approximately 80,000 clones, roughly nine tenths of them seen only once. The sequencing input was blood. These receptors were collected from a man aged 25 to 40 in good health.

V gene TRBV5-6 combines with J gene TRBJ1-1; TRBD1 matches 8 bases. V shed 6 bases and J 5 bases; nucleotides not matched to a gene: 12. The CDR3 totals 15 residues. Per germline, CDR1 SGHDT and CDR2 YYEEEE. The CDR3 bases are TGTGCCAGCACCACAGGGGGGGTAGGGCGGACTGAAGCTTTCTTT. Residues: CASTTGGVGRTEAFF.

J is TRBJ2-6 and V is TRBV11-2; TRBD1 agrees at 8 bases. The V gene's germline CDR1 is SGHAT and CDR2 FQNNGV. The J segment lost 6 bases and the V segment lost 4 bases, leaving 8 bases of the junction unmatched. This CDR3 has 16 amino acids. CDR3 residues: CASSSPGGQEANVLTF. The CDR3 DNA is TGTGCCAGCAGCTCCCCAGGGGGACAGGAGGCCAACGTCCTGACTTTC.

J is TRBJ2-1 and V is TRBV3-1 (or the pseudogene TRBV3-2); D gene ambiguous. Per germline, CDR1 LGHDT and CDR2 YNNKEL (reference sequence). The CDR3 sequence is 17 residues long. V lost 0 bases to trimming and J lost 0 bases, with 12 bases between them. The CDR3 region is CASSQELGGSSYNEQFF. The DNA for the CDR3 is TGTGCCAGCAGCCAAGAGCTCGGCGGTAGCTCCTACAATGAGCAGTTCTTC.

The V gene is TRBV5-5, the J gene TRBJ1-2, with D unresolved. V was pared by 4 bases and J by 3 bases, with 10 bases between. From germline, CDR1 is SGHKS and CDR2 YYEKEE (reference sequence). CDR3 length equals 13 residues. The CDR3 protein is CASSLGGDYGYTF. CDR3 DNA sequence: TGTGCCAGCAGCCTCGGCGGAGACTATGGCTACACCTTC. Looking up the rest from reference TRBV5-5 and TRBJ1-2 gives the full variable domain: DAGVTQSPTHLIKTRGQQVTLRCSPISGHKSVSWYQQVLGQGPQFIFQYYEKEERGRGNFPDRFSARQFPNYSSELNVNALLLGDSALYLCASSLGGDYGYTFGSGTRLTVV.

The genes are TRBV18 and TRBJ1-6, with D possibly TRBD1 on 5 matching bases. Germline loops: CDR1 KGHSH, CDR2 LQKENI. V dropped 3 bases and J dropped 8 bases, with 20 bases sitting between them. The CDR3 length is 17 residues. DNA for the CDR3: TGTGCCAGCTCACCCGGACACGCCCAGGGTTACGATTCACCCCTCCACTTT. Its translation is CASSPGHAQGYDSPLHF.

This CDR3 reads CSVDSLAGNNEQFF. Written as DNA, the CDR3 is TGCAGCGTTGATTCGCTAGCGGGAAACAATGAGCAGTTCTTC. V is TRBV29-1 and J is TRBJ2-1, with 9 nucleotides matching TRBD2. This CDR3 has 14 amino acids. With 3 bases clipped from V and 5 bases from J, the junction kept 5 bases outside the gene matches. Germline V CDR1 and CDR2: SQVTM, ANQGSEA.

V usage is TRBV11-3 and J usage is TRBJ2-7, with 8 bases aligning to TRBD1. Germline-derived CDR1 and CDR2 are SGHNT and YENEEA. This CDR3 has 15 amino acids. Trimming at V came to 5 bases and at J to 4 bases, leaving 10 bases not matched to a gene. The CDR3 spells CASSPTGQGSYEQYF. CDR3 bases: TGTGCCAGCAGCCCCACTGGACAGGGAAGTTACGAGCAGTACTTC.

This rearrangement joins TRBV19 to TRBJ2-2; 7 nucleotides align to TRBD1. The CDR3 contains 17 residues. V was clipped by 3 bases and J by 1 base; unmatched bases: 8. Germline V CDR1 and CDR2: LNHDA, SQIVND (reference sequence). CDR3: CASSIGIRGRNTGELFF. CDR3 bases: TGTGCCAGTAGTATCGGGATTAGGGGGCGGAACACCGGGGAGCTGTTTTTT.

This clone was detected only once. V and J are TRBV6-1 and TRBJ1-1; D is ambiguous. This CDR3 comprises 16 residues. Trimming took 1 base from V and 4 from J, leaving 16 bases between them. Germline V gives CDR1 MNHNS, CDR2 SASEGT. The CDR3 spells CASSEVLLSGFTEAFF. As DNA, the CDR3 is TGTGCCAGCAGTGAAGTATTGCTCTCCGGGTTCACTGAAGCTTTCTTT.

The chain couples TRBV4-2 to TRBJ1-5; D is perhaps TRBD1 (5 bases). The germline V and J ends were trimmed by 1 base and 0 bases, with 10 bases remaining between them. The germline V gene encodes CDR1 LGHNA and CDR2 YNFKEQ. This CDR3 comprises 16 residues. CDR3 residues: CASSQAGTDSNQPQHF. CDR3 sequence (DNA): TGTGCCAGCAGCCAAGCCGGGACCGATAGCAATCAGCCCCAGCATTTT.

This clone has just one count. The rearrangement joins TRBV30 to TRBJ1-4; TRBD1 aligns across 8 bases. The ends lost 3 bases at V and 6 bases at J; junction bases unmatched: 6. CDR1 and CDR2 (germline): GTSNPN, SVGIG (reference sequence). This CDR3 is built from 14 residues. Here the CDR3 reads CAWRFQGADEKLFF. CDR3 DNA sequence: TGTGCCTGGAGGTTCCAGGGGGCCGATGAAAAACTGTTTTTT. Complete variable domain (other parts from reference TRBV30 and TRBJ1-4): SQTIHQWPATLVQPVGSPLSLECTVEGTSNPNLYWYRQAAGRGLQLLFYSVGIGQISSEVPQNLSASRPQDRQFILSSKKLLLSDSGFYLCAWRFQGADEKLFFGSGTQLSVL.

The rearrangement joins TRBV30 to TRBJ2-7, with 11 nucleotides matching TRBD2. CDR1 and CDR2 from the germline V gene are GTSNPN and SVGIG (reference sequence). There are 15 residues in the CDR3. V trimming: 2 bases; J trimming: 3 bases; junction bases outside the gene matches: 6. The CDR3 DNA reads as TGTGCCTGGAGTACCATAGCGGGGGGGGTCTACGAGCAGTACTTC. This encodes CAWSTIAGGVYEQYF.

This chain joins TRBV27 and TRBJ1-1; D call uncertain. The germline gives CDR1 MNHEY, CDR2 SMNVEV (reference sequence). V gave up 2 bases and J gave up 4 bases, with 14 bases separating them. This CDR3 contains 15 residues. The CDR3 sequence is CASSLANMARTEAFF. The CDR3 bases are TGTGCCAGCAGTTTAGCCAACATGGCTCGCACTGAAGCTTTCTTT.

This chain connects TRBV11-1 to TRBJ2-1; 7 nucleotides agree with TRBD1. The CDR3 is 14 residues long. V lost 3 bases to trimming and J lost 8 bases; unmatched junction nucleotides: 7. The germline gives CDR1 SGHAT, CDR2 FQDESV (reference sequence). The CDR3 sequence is CASSFNDRVHEQFF. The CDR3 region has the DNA TGTGCCAGCAGCTTCAACGACAGGGTCCATGAGCAGTTCTTC.

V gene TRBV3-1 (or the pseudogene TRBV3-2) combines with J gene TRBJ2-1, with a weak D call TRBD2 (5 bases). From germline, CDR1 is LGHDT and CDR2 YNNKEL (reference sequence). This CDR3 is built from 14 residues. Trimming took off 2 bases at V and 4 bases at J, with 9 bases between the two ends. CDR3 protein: CASSQTGKYNEQFF. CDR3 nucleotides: TGTGCCAGCAGCCAAACCGGGAAATACAATGAGCAGTTCTTC.

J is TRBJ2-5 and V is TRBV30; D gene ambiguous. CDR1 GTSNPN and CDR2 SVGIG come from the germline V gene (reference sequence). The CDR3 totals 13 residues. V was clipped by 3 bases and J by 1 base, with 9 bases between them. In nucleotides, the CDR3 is TGTGCCTGGAGGGCGGTAGGCCAAGAGACCCAGTACTTC. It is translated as CAWRAVGQETQYF.

CDR3: CASSTDLFSGNTIYF. The CDR3, as DNA: TGTGCCAGCAGTACGGACCTTTTCTCTGGAAACACCATATATTTT. The chain combines TRBV2 with TRBJ1-3; D is uncertain. Trimming pared 5 bases from V and 0 bases from J, leaving 11 bases between. CDR3 size: 15 residues. Germline V gene sequence: CDR1 SNHLY, CDR2 FYNNEI.

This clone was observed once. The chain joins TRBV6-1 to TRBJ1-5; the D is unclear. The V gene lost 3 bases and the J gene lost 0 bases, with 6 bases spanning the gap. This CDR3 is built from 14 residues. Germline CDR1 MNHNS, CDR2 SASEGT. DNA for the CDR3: TGTGCCAGCAGTGATAGGCTTAGCAATCAGCCCCAGCATTTT. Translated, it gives CASSDRLSNQPQHF.

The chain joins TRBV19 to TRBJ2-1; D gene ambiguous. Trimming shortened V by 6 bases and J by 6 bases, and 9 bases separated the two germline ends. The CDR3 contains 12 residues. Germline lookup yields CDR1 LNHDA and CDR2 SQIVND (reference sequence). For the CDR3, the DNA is TGTGCCAGTAGAGGCGGAATCAATGAGCAGTTCTTC. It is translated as CASRGGINEQFF.